This T cell receptor beta chain was identified in a study of memory CD4+ T cells and cytomegalovirus serostatus. TCRdb keeps only in-frame clones here, not all; method: immunoSEQ multiplex PCR. This table has some 95,000 clones, 80% appearing once. The CDR3 spans 15 residues. V was cut by 6 bases and J by 0 bases, with 14 bases left in between. The germline V gene has CDR1 MRHNA and CDR2 SNTAGT. Single viable CD3+CD4+CD8-CD45RO+ cells were sorted as the memory CD4+ T cells. Material: memory CD4+ T cells from blood. This sequence originates from an adult in good health and CMV-seropositive. This chain uses TRBV6-4 with TRBJ1-2; D remains unclear. CDR3 DNA sequence: TGTGCCAGCAGCGAGAGAGCCGGGTCTAACTATGGCTACACCTTC. This codes for CASSERAGSNYGYTF.